This T cell receptor (beta chain) emerged from a study of T cell repertoires in cytomegalovirus infection. V shed 3 bases and J 2 bases; nucleotides not matched to a gene: 2. The germline gives CDR1 KGHDR, CDR2 SFDVKD. CDR3 size: 15 residues. MiXCR, run by TCRdb on the reads, gives a single entry per CDR3 protein. The sample includes over 250,000 distinct CDR3 sequences, over 20% seen only once; the top ten take around 14%. The gene calls are TRBV24-1 and TRBJ1-5; 8 bases match TRBD1. Sample: PBMCs. The clonotype comes from a human donor in good health (CMV status not recorded). Some clones in this sample may be carry-over from other donors' samples. In DNA, the CDR3 is TGTGCCACCAGTGATCCAGGGGGCGGCAATCAGCCCCAGCATTTT. It codes for CATSDPGGGNQPQHF.